The 19 T cell receptor beta chains in this list originate from one sample, sequenced in a study of technical replicates of blood from a handful of donors. Repertoires were generated with immunoSEQ multiplex PCR, while TCRdb's copy carries only in-frame clones and drops some. The repertoire consists of approximately 79,000 clones, with around 95% occurring once and the leading ten covering under 0.3%. The sequenced sample was T cells isolated from PBMCs. Every receptor here comes from a human donor in good health.

This chain links TRBV7-6 with TRBJ2-5; no firm D call. Trimming pared 4 bases from V and 4 bases from J, leaving 10 bases between. Germline V lookup: CDR1 SGHVS, CDR2 FNYEAQ. The CDR3 runs 13 residues. CDR3 nucleotide sequence: TGTGCCAGCAGCTCCCGGGTCGGAGAGACCCAGTACTTC. Amino acids: CASSSRVGETQYF. Using reference TRBV7-6 and TRBJ2-5 for the parts outside the CDR3, the full variable domain is GAGVSQSPRYKVTKRGQDVALRCDPISGHVSLYWYRQALGQGPEFLTYFNYEAQQDKSGLPNDRFSAERPEGSISTLTIQRTEQRDSAMYRCASSSRVGETQYFGPGTRLLVL.

The chain combines TRBV4-1 with TRBJ2-1; D perhaps matches TRBD1 (6 bases). V was pared by 2 bases and J by 4 bases, with 15 bases between. Germline values: CDR1 MGHRA, CDR2 YSYEKL. This CDR3 is built from 16 residues. The CDR3 DNA reads TGCGCCAGCAGCCAATATCAAGGACAGAGTTACAATGAGCAGTTCTTC. Translated: CASSQYQGQSYNEQFF.

The chain employs TRBV29-1 and TRBJ1-1; the D gene is possibly TRBD1 (6 bases). Germline CDR1 reads SQVTM; CDR2 reads ANQGSEA. CDR3 length: 15 residues. The ends were cut back, 6 bases at V and 0 bases at J, with 17 bases in the middle. The CDR3 DNA reads as TGCAGCGTGCAAACAGGACAGTGGATGAACACTGAAGCTTTCTTT. As protein: CSVQTGQWMNTEAFF.

This chain joins TRBV4-2 and TRBJ2-5; no firm D call. The CDR3 consists of 16 residues. Germline V CDR1 and CDR2: LGHNA, YNFKEQ. V shed 0 bases and J shed 0 bases, with 11 bases lying between them. The DNA of the CDR3 is TGTGCCAGCAGCCAAGATCCCCGCCAGTACCAAGAGACCCAGTACTTC. This codes for CASSQDPRQYQETQYF.

V gene TRBV27 combines with J gene TRBJ2-1; 8 bases map to TRBD2. CDR1 and CDR2 from the germline V gene are MNHEY and SMNVEV (reference sequence). With 6 bases clipped from V and 15 bases from J, the junction kept 16 bases outside the gene matches. This CDR3 comprises 14 residues. CDR3 sequence reads: CASRPINGLAEPFF. The CDR3 coding sequence is TGTGCCAGCAGGCCAATAAACGGACTAGCTGAACCGTTCTTC.

This chain joins TRBV5-1 and TRBJ2-7; tentatively, D is TRBD1 (6 bases). V was pared by 4 bases and J by 1 base, with 9 bases between. CDR3 length: 13 amino acids. The V gene's germline CDR1 is SGHRS and CDR2 YFSETQ. CDR3 nucleotides: TGCGCCAGCAGCCCGGGACATTCCTACGAGCAGTACTTC. This encodes CASSPGHSYEQYF. The complete variable domain, with remaining parts taken from reference TRBV5-1 and TRBJ2-7, reads KAGVTQTPRYLIKTRGQQVTLSCSPISGHRSVSWYQQTPGQGLQFLFEYFSETQRNKGNFPGRFSGRQFSNSRSEMNVSTLELGDSALYLCASSPGHSYEQYFGPGTRLTVT.

The rearrangement joins TRBV30 to TRBJ2-5; D possibly corresponds to TRBD1 (6 bases). The V gene lost 5 bases and the J gene lost 5 bases, with 21 bases spanning the gap. This CDR3 is 15 amino acids long. Germline loops: CDR1 GTSNPN, CDR2 SVGIG (reference sequence). CDR3 residues: CAWFGGRGRFETQYF. The CDR3 nucleotides are TGTGCCTGGTTTGGGGGCAGGGGAAGATTCGAGACCCAGTACTTC.

The chain joins TRBV30 to TRBJ2-1, with TRBD2 matching over 7 bases. Germline trimming cut 1 base from V and 12 bases from J; bases unmatched to any gene: 9. Per germline, CDR1 GTSNPN and CDR2 SVGIG (reference sequence). This CDR3 is built from 13 residues. The CDR3 nucleotides read TGTGCCTGGAGTGATGACCTCTCGGGGGGGCAGTTCTTC. It specifies CAWSDDLSGGQFF.

The chain couples TRBV11-2 to TRBJ2-7; maybe TRBD1 (5 bases). Per germline, CDR1 SGHAT and CDR2 FQNNGV. This CDR3 is built from 14 residues. Trimming left V 1 base short and J 3 bases short, with 10 bases between. The CDR3 DNA is TGTGCCAGCAGCTTAGCTACAGGAGACTACGAGCAGTACTTC. Residues: CASSLATGDYEQYF.

The chain is built from TRBV19 and TRBJ2-7, with 8 positions matching TRBD2. J was trimmed by 3 bases and V by 2 bases; bases with no gene match: 6. This CDR3 has 15 residues. From germline, CDR1 is LNHDA and CDR2 SQIVND (reference sequence). CDR3 DNA: TGTGCCAGTAGTATAAACCCCAGCGGGAGCTACGAGCAGTACTTC. Translated, it gives CASSINPSGSYEQYF.

The chain joins TRBV11-2 to TRBJ1-3, with TRBD1 as a possible D gene (5 bases). The CDR3 length is 15 residues. Germline V lookup: CDR1 SGHAT, CDR2 FQNNGV. The V end lost 4 bases, the J end lost 2 bases, and 12 bases lay between the germline ends. CDR3 sequence reads: CASSSPDTAGNTIYF. DNA for the CDR3: TGTGCCAGCAGCTCGCCGGACACAGCTGGAAACACCATATATTTT.

This chain links TRBV4-2 with TRBJ2-2, with 10 positions matching TRBD2. The germline gives CDR1 LGHNA, CDR2 YNFKEQ. The CDR3 loop spans 16 amino acids. V dropped 1 base and J dropped 2; count of bases not matched to a gene: 1. CDR3 amino acids: CASSQGTSGNTGELFF. In DNA, the CDR3 is TGTGCCAGCAGCCAAGGGACTAGCGGAAACACCGGGGAGCTGTTTTTT.

The chain uses TRBV6-4 and TRBJ1-1; 7 positions agree with TRBD1. The junction had 7 bases not matched to a gene; V was cut back by 4 bases and J by 2 bases. The CDR3 spans 15 residues. Germline CDR1 and CDR2: MRHNA and SNTAGT. The CDR3 region is CASSARQGSNTEAFF. The CDR3 nucleotides are TGTGCCAGCAGTGCCCGACAGGGTTCTAACACTGAAGCTTTCTTT.

This clone has a handful of counts. The chain has TRBV5-1 and TRBJ1-5; D call uncertain. Deletions cut 1 base from V and 1 base from J, with 9 bases between. Germline V CDR1 and CDR2: SGHRS, YFSETQ. This CDR3 has 15 amino acids. This chain's CDR3 is CASSLSVGSNQPQHF. CDR3 nucleotide sequence: TGCGCCAGCAGCTTGAGCGTTGGGAGCAATCAGCCCCAGCATTTT.

This chain uses TRBV4-1 with TRBJ1-1, with 7 bases matching TRBD1. V gave up 4 bases and J gave up 1 base; unmatched junction bases: 3. The CDR3 spans 14 residues. Germline CDR1 and CDR2: MGHRA and YSYEKL. CDR3 loop: CASSRQGGNTEAFF. CDR3 DNA: TGCGCCAGCAGCCGCCAGGGGGGGAACACTGAAGCTTTCTTT.

The chain is built from TRBV7-3 and TRBJ2-7, with 9 bases fitting TRBD1. From germline, CDR1 is SGHTA and CDR2 FQGTGA. CDR3 length: 18 amino acids. The trim removed 3 bases at V and 0 bases at J, leaving 12 bases unmatched. This chain's CDR3 is CASSLTRPGQGSSYEQYF. CDR3 DNA sequence: TGTGCCAGCAGCTTGACGCGACCTGGACAGGGGTCCTCCTACGAGCAGTACTTC.

The J gene is TRBJ2-1, the V gene TRBV4-1, with 10 bases aligning to TRBD2. Trimming removed 5 bases from V and 6 bases from J; junction bases left unmatched: 7. The germline CDR1 and CDR2 sequences are MGHRA and YSYEKL. There are 15 residues in the CDR3. The CDR3 protein is CASSNLAGVGNEQFF. The CDR3 DNA reads as TGCGCCAGCAGCAATCTAGCGGGAGTGGGCAATGAGCAGTTCTTC.

Comments on this clone: At one of its ends the junction is not consistent with the germline gene, which may arise from a read error. CDR3: CGNSREQGGGYTF. CDR3 DNA: TGCGGGAATAGCCGGGAGCAAGGCGGTGGCTACACCTTC. The chain recombines TRBV30 with TRBJ1-2; D unresolved. Germline V gene sequence: CDR1 GTSNPN, CDR2 SVGIG (reference sequence). CDR3 size: 13 residues.

The chain combines TRBV7-2 with TRBJ2-1; maybe TRBD2 (6 bases). Looked up from germline, CDR1 is SGHTA and CDR2 is FQGNSA. CDR3 length equals 14 residues. Trimming took 5 bases from V and 4 from J, leaving 12 bases between them. CDR3 protein: CASSNGGGYNEQFF. Written as DNA, the CDR3 is TGTGCCAGCAGCAACGGGGGAGGTTACAATGAGCAGTTCTTC.